This T cell receptor (beta chain) was captured in a study of identical twins. This CDR3 region has 19 residues. Germline V gene data show CDR1 as LNHNV and CDR2 as YYDKDF (reference sequence). The V segment lost 5 bases and the J segment 7 bases; nucleotides outside the gene matches: 23. This clonotype has a count of ten or more. Template switching created a universal primer site, and the cDNA included unique molecular identifiers. TCRdb reanalysed the 5' RACE reads using MiXCR and keeps one entry per CDR3 protein. This table holds about 660,000 distinct CDR3 sequences, 8.6% found once. Every donor was a healthy Caucasian. These data were also filed under a second study, of yellow fever vaccine responses in identical twins.

The chain joins TRBV15 to TRBJ2-7, with 10 bases fitting TRBD2. Material for sequencing was PBMCs. The TCR originated in a woman aged 18-30 years in good health. DNA for the CDR3: TGTGCCACCAGCTCACCCAGCTCTAGCGGGGGACCCTATGGAGGGGAGCAGTACTTC. This sequence encodes CATSSPSSSGGPYGGEQYF.